A selection of T cell receptor beta chains follows, all from one sample in a study of blood T cells in healthy people across ages. TCRdb re-derived calls from the 5' RACE reads in MiXCR, one entry per CDR3 protein. The table lists fewer than 900,000 distinct CDR3 sequences, approximately 50% of them singletons, with roughly 31% in the top ten. Sequencing used blood. The receptors here all came from a woman aged 55-69 years in good health. Both conserved end residues are trimmed from each CDR3. The order of the fields is J gene, V gene, CDR3 protein.

TRBJ2-7 TRBV29-1 SVEIWGEQY
TRBJ2-7 TRBV24-1 ATSDRFLPYEQY
TRBJ2-1 TRBV9 ASSVTAGAVYNEQF
TRBJ2-1 TRBV3-1 ASSQDRGLVGEQF
TRBJ2-4 TRBV5-1 ASSSGRRQVETRY
TRBJ2-2 TRBV7-9 ASSPSGSGGTGELF
TRBJ2-1 TRBV2 ASSEARSYNEQF
TRBJ1-1 TRBV20-1 SARDEGNTEAF
TRBJ1-2 TRBV12-3/TRBV12-4 ASSRDRERGYT
TRBJ1-2 TRBV6-5 ASSYTGTGGYGYT
TRBJ2-3 TRBV28 ASSLHGTAQYTQY
TRBJ1-2 TRBV20-1 SASGLTHYGYT
TRBJ1-2 TRBV20-1 SANLGGYT
TRBJ2-6 TRBV24-1 ATSASGRSSGAYVLT
TRBJ1-1 TRBV6-2/TRBV6-3 AGGTGGTEAF
TRBJ2-1 TRBV29-1 SVDVTTVNEQF
TRBJ2-5 TRBV14 ASSHRTWTGRNEQY
TRBJ1-2 TRBV30 AWSVFGQGNGYT
TRBJ2-5 TRBV9 ASSATGTLSQETQY
TRBJ2-7 TRBV20-1 SARTREDEQY
TRBJ2-5 TRBV7-2 ASSYAEKGNEQY
TRBJ1-2 TRBV28 ASRSGIAYGYT
TRBJ2-5 TRBV4-3 ASSQDHGSEETQY
TRBJ2-5 TRBV28 ASRPLGLLGYVQY
TRBJ2-3 TRBV5-1 ASSNYKASTDTQY
TRBJ2-3 TRBV20-1 SARDVQGLAGASDTQY
. TRBV3-1 ASRHDRPYEQY